These 3 T cell receptor beta chains share one sample of origin, sequenced in a study of CD8 T cells in Susac syndrome. With random hexamers, 0.5 to 1 ug RNA was reverse transcribed. Using its own MiXCR run on the immunoSEQ multiplex PCR reads, TCRdb lists one record per CDR3 protein. The sample carries roughly 200,000 distinct CDR3 sequences, about 95% recorded once. Sequencing was performed on CD4+ T cells from PBMCs. The receptors shown here come from a human donor in good health.

This clonotype has only one observation. The CDR3 region is CSATTGAGEQYF. Here the CDR3 DNA reads TGCAGTGCTACCACAGGGGCGGGCGAGCAGTACTTC. The J gene is TRBJ2-7, the V gene TRBV20-1; 7 bases are a match to TRBD1. The CDR3 covers 12 residues. Germline trimming cut 4 bases from V and 6 bases from J; bases unmatched to any gene: 6. Per germline, CDR1 DFQATT and CDR2 SNEGSKA (reference sequence).

The V and J genes are TRBV30 and TRBJ1-5; D is unresolved. V shed 1 base and J shed 11 bases, with 9 bases lying between them. This CDR3 is built from 11 residues. CDR1 and CDR2 (germline): GTSNPN, SVGIG (reference sequence). CDR3 in amino acids: CAWSDSKTQHF. The CDR3 DNA follows: TGTGCCTGGAGTGACTCGAAGACCCAGCATTTT. The entire variable domain, with the rest obtained from reference TRBV30 and TRBJ1-5, is as follows: SQTIHQWPATLVQPVGSPLSLECTVEGTSNPNLYWYRQAAGRGLQLLFYSVGIGQISSEVPQNLSASRPQDRQFILSSKKLLLSDSGFYLCAWSDSKTQHFGDGTRLSIL.

The chain links TRBV29-1 to TRBJ1-1; 7 bases fit TRBD1. V trimming: 8 bases; J trimming: 0 bases; junction bases outside the gene matches: 6. The CDR3 extends over 13 amino acids. Germline V gene lookup returns CDR1 SQVTM and CDR2 ANQGSEA. The CDR3 bases are TGCAGCACCTGGGACAGAATGAACACTGAAGCTTTCTTT. Translated, it gives CSTWDRMNTEAFF.